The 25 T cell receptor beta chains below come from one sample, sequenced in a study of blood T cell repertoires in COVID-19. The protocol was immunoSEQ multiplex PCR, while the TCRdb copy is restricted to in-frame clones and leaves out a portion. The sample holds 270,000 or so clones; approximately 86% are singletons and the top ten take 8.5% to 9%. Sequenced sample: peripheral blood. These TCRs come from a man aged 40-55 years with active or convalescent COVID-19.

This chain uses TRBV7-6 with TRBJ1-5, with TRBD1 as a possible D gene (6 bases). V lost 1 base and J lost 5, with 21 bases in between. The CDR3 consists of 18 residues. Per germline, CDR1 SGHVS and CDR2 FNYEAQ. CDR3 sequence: CASSLERGGSPLDQPQHF. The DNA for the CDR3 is TGTGCCAGCAGCTTAGAGAGGGGGGGCAGCCCCCTGGATCAGCCCCAGCATTTT.

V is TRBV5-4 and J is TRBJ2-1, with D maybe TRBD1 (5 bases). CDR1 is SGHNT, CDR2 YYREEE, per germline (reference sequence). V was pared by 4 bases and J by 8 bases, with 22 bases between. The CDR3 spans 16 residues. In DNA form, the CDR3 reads TGTGCCAGCAGCCCAAAACCCACAGGAGATTACGATGAGCAGTTCTTC. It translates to CASSPKPTGDYDEQFF.

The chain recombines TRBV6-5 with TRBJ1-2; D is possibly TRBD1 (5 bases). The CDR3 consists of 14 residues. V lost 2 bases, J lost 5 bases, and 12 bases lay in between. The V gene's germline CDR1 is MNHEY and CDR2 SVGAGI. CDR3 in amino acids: CASSYGPGPYGYTF. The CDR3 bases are TGTGCCAGCAGTTACGGGCCAGGGCCTTATGGCTACACCTTC.

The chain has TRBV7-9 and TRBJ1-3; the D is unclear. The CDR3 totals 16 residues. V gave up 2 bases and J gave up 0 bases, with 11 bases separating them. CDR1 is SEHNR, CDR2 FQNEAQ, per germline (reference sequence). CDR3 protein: CASSLREALSGNTIYF. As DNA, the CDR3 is TGTGCCAGCAGCTTAAGGGAGGCTCTCTCTGGAAACACCATATATTTT.

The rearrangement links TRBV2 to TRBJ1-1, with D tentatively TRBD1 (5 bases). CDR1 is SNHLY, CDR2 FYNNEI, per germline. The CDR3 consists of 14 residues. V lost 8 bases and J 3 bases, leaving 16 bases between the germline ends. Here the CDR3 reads CASYRRGTHTEAFF. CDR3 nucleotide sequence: TGTGCCAGCTACCGACGGGGGACGCACACTGAAGCTTTCTTT. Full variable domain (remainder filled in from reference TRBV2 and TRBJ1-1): EPEVTQTPSHQVTQMGQEVILRCVPISNHLYFYWYRQILGQKVEFLVSFYNNEISEKSEIFDDQFSVERPDGSNFTLKIRSTKLEDSAMYFCASYRRGTHTEAFFGQGTRLTVV.

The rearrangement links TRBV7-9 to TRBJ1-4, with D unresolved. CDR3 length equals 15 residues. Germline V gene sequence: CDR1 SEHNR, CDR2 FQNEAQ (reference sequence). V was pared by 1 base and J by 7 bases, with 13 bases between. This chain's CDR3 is CASSLVGRVREKLFF. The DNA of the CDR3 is TGTGCCAGCAGCTTAGTCGGGCGGGTCCGTGAAAAACTGTTTTTT. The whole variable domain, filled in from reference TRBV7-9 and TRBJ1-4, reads DTGVSQNPRHKITKRGQNVTFRCDPISEHNRLYWYRQTLGQGPEFLTYFQNEAQLEKSRLLSDRFSAERPKGSFSTLEIQRTEQGDSAMYLCASSLVGRVREKLFFGSGTQLSVL.

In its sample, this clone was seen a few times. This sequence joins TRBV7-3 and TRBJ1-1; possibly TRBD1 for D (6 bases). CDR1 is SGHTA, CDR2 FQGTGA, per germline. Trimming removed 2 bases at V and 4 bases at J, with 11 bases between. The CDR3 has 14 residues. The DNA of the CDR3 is TGTGCCAGCAGCTTACACAGGGTGGCCACTGAAGCTTTCTTT. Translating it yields CASSLHRVATEAFF.

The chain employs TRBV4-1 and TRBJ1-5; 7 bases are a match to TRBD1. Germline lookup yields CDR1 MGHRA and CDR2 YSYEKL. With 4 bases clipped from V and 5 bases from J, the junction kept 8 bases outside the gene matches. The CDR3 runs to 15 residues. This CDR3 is CASSPSDRADQPQHF. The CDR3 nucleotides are TGCGCCAGCAGCCCCAGCGACAGGGCGGATCAGCCCCAGCATTTT.

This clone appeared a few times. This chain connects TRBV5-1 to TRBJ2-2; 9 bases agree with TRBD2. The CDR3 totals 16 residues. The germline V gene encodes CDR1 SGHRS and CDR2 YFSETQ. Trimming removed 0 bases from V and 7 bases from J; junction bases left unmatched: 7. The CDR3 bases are TGCGCCAGCAGCTTGGTCGTTAGCGGGAGTGACGGGGAGCTGTTTTTT. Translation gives CASSLVVSGSDGELFF.

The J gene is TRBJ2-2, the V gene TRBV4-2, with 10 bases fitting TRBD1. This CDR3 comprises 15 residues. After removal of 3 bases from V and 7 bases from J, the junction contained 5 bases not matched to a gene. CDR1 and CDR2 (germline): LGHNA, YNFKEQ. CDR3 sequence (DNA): TGTGCCAGCAGCCAGGAGGGACAGGGGAGCGGGGAGCTGTTTTTT. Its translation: CASSQEGQGSGELFF.

The CDR3 coding sequence is TGTGCCAGCAGCGTAGCGGCCCTAGCGGGATCCACAGATACGCAGTATTTT. It translates to CASSVAALAGSTDTQYF. The chain employs TRBV9 and TRBJ2-3; 9 bases map to TRBD2. Germline CDR1 and CDR2: SGDLS and YYNGEE. V was pared by 0 bases and J by 2 bases, with 7 bases of the junction left unmatched. The CDR3 loop spans 17 amino acids. Full variable domain (missing parts from reference TRBV9 and TRBJ2-3): DSGVTQTPKHLITATGQRVTLRCSPRSGDLSVYWYQQSLDQGLQFLIQYYNGEERAKGNILERFSAQQFPDLHSELNLSSLELGDSALYFCASSVAALAGSTDTQYFGPGTRLTVL.

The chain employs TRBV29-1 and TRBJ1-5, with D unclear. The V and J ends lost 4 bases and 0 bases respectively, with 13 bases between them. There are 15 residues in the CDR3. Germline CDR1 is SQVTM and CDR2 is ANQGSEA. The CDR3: CSVGTTGYSNQPQHF. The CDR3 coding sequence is TGCAGCGTTGGCACAACGGGGTATAGCAATCAGCCCCAGCATTTT.

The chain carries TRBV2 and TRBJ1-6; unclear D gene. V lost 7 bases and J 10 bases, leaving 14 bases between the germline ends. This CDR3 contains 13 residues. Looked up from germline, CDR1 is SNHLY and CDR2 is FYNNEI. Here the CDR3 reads CASTGDHQSPLHF. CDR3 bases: TGTGCCAGCACAGGCGACCATCAGTCACCCCTCCACTTT. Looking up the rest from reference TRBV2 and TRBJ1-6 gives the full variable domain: EPEVTQTPSHQVTQMGQEVILRCVPISNHLYFYWYRQILGQKVEFLVSFYNNEISEKSEIFDDQFSVERPDGSNFTLKIRSTKLEDSAMYFCASTGDHQSPLHFGNGTRLTVT.

In DNA, the CDR3 is TGCGCCAGCAGCATCGCGGGAAACAACAATAGATACGAGCAGTACTTC. Translation: CASSIAGNNNRYEQYF. This chain joins TRBV4-1 and TRBJ2-7, with D perhaps TRBD2 (6 bases). This CDR3 is 16 amino acids long. The germline V gene has CDR1 MGHRA and CDR2 YSYEKL. V dropped 5 bases and J dropped 4 bases, with 21 bases sitting between them.

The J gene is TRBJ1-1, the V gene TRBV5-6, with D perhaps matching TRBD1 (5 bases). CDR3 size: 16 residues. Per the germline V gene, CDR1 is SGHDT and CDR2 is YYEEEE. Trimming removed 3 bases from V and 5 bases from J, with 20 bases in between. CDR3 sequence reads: CASSWTFGGRLTEAFF. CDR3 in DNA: TGTGCCAGCAGCTGGACATTTGGAGGGAGGTTAACTGAAGCTTTCTTT.

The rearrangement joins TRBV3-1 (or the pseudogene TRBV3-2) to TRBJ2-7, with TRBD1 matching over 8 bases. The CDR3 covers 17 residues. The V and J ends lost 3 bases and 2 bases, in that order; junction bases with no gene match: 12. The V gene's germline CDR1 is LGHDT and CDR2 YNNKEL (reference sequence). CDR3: CASSHVRPGQATYEQYF. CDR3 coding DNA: TGTGCCAGCAGCCATGTCCGTCCGGGACAGGCGACCTACGAGCAGTACTTC.

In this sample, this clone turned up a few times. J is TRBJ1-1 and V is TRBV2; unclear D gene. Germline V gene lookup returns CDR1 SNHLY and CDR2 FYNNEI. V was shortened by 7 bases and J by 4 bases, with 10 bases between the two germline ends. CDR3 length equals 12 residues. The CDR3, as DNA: TGTGCCAGCAATTCGCGGAGCACTGAAGCTTTCTTT. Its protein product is CASNSRSTEAFF.

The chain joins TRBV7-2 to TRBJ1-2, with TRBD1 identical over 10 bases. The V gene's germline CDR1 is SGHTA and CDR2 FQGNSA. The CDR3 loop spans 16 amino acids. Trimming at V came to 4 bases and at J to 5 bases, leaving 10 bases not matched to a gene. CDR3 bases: TGTGCCAGCAGCTCGTCAAAGACAGGGGGCGCGTATGGCTACACCTTC. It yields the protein CASSSSKTGGAYGYTF.

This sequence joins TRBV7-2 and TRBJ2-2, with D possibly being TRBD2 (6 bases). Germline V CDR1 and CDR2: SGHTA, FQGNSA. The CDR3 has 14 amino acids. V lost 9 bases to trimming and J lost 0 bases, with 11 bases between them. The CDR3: CARRGGPNTGELFF. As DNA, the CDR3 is TGTGCCAGACGGGGAGGTCCGAACACCGGGGAGCTGTTTTTT.

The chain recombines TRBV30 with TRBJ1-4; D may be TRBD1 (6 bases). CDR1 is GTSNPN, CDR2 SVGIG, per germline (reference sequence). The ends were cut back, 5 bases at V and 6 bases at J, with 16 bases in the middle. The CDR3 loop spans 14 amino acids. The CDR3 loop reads CAWAYRARDEKLFF. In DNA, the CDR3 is TGTGCCTGGGCTTACAGGGCAAGGGATGAAAAACTGTTTTTT.

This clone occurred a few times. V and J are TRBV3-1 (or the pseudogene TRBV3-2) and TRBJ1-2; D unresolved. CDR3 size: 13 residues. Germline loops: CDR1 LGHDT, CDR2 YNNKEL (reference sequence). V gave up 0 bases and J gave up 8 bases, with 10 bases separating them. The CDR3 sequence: CASSQDLRWGYTF. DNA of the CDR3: TGTGCCAGCAGCCAAGACCTGAGATGGGGCTACACCTTC.

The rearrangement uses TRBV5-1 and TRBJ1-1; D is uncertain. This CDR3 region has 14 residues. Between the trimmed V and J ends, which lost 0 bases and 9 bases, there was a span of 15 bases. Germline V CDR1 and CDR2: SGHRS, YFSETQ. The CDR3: CASSLENTLVQAFF. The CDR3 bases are TGCGCCAGCAGCTTGGAGAACACCCTAGTTCAAGCTTTCTTT.

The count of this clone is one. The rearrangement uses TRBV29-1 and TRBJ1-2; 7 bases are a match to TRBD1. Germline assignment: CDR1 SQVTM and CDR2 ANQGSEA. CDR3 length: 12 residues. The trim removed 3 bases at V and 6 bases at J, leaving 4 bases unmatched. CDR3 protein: CSVDPGGNGYTF. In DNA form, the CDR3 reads TGCAGCGTTGATCCAGGGGGGAATGGCTACACCTTC.

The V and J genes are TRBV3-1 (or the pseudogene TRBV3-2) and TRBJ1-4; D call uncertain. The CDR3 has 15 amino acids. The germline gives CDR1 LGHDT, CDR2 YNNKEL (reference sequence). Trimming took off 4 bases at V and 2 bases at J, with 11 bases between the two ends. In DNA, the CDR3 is TGTGCCAGCAGCCTTCAATGGGCTACTAATGAAAAACTGTTTTTT. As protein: CASSLQWATNEKLFF.

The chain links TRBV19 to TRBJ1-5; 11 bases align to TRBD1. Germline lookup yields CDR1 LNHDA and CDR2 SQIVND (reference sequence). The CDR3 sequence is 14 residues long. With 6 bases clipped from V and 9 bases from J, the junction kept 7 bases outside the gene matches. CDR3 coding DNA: TGTGCCAGTAGGCCGGGACAGGGGGAGATGCCCCAGCATTTT. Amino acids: CASRPGQGEMPQHF.